This is a list of T cell receptor beta chains from one sample in a study of T-cell memory formation after mild COVID-19. TCRdb reprocessed the 5' RACE reads via MiXCR and lists one record per CDR3 protein. The table lists about 130,000 distinct CDR3 sequences, roughly 24% of them singletons. Sequenced: PBMCs or a T cell subset sorted from them (not recorded which). The receptor set was obtained from an adult woman who had mild COVID-19 (a few samples of this study predate the infection). Cell type and time point are not known. Each CDR3 is given with its conserved first and last residue. D genes are given only for firm matches. Clone size is shown for a subset of rows, as once, few, many or a class of expanded clone.

j_gene	d_gene	abundance	v_gene	CDR3nt	CDR3aa
TRBJ2-4	TRBD1	few	TRBV12-3/TRBV12-4	TGTGCCAGCAGTTTATTCGTAGGGGACAGCATTCAGTACTTC	CASSLFVGDSIQYF
TRBJ2-7	TRBD1	many	TRBV4-2	TGTGCCAGCAGCCAAGAAGGCGGGGACAGGGGGTACGAGCAGTACTTC	CASSQEGGDRGYEQYF
TRBJ2-2	TRBD2	few	TRBV4-3	TGCGCCAGCAGCCACACAATTAGCGGGCCCGAAAACACCGGGGAGCTGTTTTTT	CASSHTISGPENTGELFF
TRBJ1-2	.	.	TRBV9	TGTGCCAGCAGCGTAGGGACAGCATATGGCTACACCTTC	CASSVGTAYGYTF
TRBJ2-7	.	.	TRBV6-2/TRBV6-3	TGTGCCAGCAGCCCGACAGGAGCCTCCTACGAGCAGTACTTC	CASSPTGASYEQYF
TRBJ2-5	.	few	TRBV9	TGTGCCAGCAGCGTAGAAGACAGCCAAGAGACCCAGTACTTC	CASSVEDSQETQYF
TRBJ1-2	TRBD1	.	TRBV12-3/TRBV12-4	TGTGCCAGCAGCCCCGCCCCGACAGGGACCTATGGCTACACCTTC	CASSPAPTGTYGYTF
TRBJ2-1	.	few	TRBV3-1	TGTGCCAGCCTAGTAAGGAGCTCCGTTTTCAATGAGCAGTTCTTC	CASLVRSSVFNEQFF
TRBJ2-1	TRBD2	few	TRBV7-9	TGTGCCAGCAGCTTAGGGACTAGCGGGACCGATGAGCAGTTCTTC	CASSLGTSGTDEQFF
TRBJ2-2	TRBD1	.	TRBV2	TGTGCCAGCACCGACGGGACAGCCGGGGAGCTGTTTTTT	CASTDGTAGELFF
TRBJ2-7	TRBD1	.	TRBV4-1	TGCGCCAGCAGCCAGGGACAGGGGAGCTCCTACGAGCAGTACTTC	CASSQGQGSSYEQYF
TRBJ2-3	TRBD2	.	TRBV29-1	TGCAGCGCCCGAGGACTAGCGGCTGTAACAGATACGCAGTATTTT	CSARGLAAVTDTQYF
TRBJ2-1	.	.	TRBV3-1	TGTGCCAGCAGCCGACCTCAGGGGAACAATGAGCAGTTCTTC	CASSRPQGNNEQFF